This TCR beta chain is from a study of shared clonotypes between healthy human individuals. TCRdb's table, derived via immunoSEQ multiplex PCR, lists solely in-frame clones and lacks some. The sample includes around 1.1 million clones, more than 75% of them seen just once. The V end lost 7 bases, the J end lost 9 bases, and 19 bases lay between the germline ends. Germline V CDR1 and CDR2: SNHLY, FYNNEI. The CDR3 totals 14 residues. On this clone: A far larger clone is one nucleotide away, so this likely arose from a read error. Different DNA sequences within this sample yield the same CDR3.

Material for sequencing was memory CD4+ T cells from PBMCs. Subset meaning: CD45RA-negative fraction. The sequence was obtained from a man younger than 30 in good health. Some clones in this sample may be carry-over from other donors' samples. This chain joins TRBV2 and TRBJ2-4, with D perhaps matching TRBD1 or TRBD2 (6 bases each). The DNA of the CDR3 is TGTGCCAGCAAACGAGTGGCAGGGGAGGCCATTCAGTACTTC. It translates to CASKRVAGEAIQYF. Based on the CDR3 plus reference TRBV2 and TRBJ2-4, the full variable domain is EPEVTQTPSHQVTQMGQEVILRCVPISNHLYFYWYRQILGQKVEFLVSFYNNEISEKSEIFDDQFSVERPDGSNFTLKIRSTKLEDSAMYFCASKRVAGEAIQYFGAGTRLSVL.